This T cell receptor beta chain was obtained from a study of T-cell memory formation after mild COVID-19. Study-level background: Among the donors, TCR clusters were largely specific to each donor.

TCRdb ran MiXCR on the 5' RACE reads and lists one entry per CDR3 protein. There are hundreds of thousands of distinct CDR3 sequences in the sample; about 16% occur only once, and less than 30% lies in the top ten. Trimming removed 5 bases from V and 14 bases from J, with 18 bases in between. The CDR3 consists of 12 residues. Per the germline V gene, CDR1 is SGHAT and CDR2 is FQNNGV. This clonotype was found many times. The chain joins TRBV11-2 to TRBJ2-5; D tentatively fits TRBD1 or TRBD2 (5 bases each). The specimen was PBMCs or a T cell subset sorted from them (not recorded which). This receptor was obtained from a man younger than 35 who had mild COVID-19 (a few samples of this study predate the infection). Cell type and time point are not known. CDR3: CASSPPGTPAYF. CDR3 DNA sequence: TGTGCCAGCAGCCCTCCCGGGACCCCAGCCTACTTC.